This T cell receptor (beta chain) derives from a study of T cells in Graves' hyperthyroidism and ophthalmopathy (dated by TCRdb to between 2017 and 2020). Study-level background: Peripheral blood samples were taken at the time of initial diagnosis, prior to any treatment. TCR V-J signatures able to tell the groups apart were searched for in a discovery cohort of more than 90 patients, of whom fewer than 45 had Graves' ophthalmopathy and 57 had stable Graves' hyperthyroidism. Whether ophthalmopathy could be predicted prospectively was tested in an independent validation cohort made up of 18 to 20 hyperthyroidism patients plus 17 patients who later progressed to ophthalmopathy. For training and testing, the 100 or so patients in the discovery cohort were randomly divided in a 7:3 ratio. In roughly six Graves' hyperthyroidism patients, the study also compared T-cell repertoires from thyroid tissue with T-cell repertoires from blood. Once sampling was done, hyperthyroidism patients were given methimazole at a starting dose of 30 mg daily, whereas ophthalmopathy patients were given high-dose intravenous methylprednisolone. The paper describes TCR Vbeta CDR3 sequencing of 120 to 150 peripheral blood samples, made up of 40 to 45 ophthalmopathy patients, some 76 hyperthyroidism patients and some 17 progressor patients.

This clonotype was recorded at least ten times. No cognate antigen has been identified for it. Base qualities are missing; no much larger clone stands one base away. The TCR beta CDR3 regions were amplified from the RNA transcripts. A first-round RT-PCR of the TCR CDR3 used the HTBI primer set with the Qiagen OneStep RT-PCR kit. A second multiplex PCR round built the libraries, followed by size selection and purification. Sequencing of the libraries was done on an Illumina HiSeq2000 using paired-end 100 bp reads. The published analysis was carried out like this. SOAPnuke was used to process the raw data, throwing out any read that contained adapters or uncalled bases, had a mean Phred below 15, or lacked an exact constant-primer or identifier match. High-quality paired reads were merged using COPE v1.2.5, and each unique nucleotide sequence was defined as a clonotype. Clonotypes were aligned to IMGT TRBV, TRBD and TRBJ reference segments using MiTCR v1.1. Only V-J combinations with frequency above 0.0001, covering 99.2% of repertoires, were analysed. The TCS score was defined as the ratio of F50 (clonal expansion) to E x V (chaos), calculated using BLOSUM62-based TCRdist between CDR3 peptides within each V-J. Welch's t-statistics and random forest reduced approximately 520 V-J features to 13, which were used in a naive Bayes classifier (R e1071). The Morisita-Horn index was used to measure how similar the thyroid and blood repertoires were. The public reads were reanalyzed by TCRdb: fastp trimming at Q25, MiXCR alignment, in-frame beta chains only. Each entry is one CDR3 protein sequence, shown with its most common DNA and genes. These V and J calls originate from TCRdb's pipeline instead of the authors' own analysis. This sample lists hundreds of thousands of distinct CDR3 sequences; roughly 14% were detected once. The ten largest clones take up around 4.5% of the sample.

Ophthalmopathy patients had moderately to severely active disease, Clinical Activity Score of at least 3, NOSPECS grade of at least 4, and duration under 3 months. The study excluded patients with uncontrolled infections, other autoimmune diseases, pregnancy or lactation. Diagnoses relied on clinical symptoms, serum thyroxine and TRAb, thyroid ultrasound and orbital computed tomography. Ficoll-Paque density gradient centrifugation was used to isolate PBMCs from about 10 ml of fresh peripheral blood. Trizol reagent was used to extract total RNA, and RNA quality was then checked on an Agilent 2100 Bioanalyzer. Study-wide findings and limitations: In validation, the model predicted progression to ophthalmopathy with around 71% sensitivity and over 72% specificity, a median of around 6.6 months before onset. In cross-validation, a model built on a 13 V-J signature told ophthalmopathy apart from stable hyperthyroidism with less than 90% sensitivity and about 81% specificity, and in testing the same model reached 80%/75%. Most expanded thyroid clonotypes (frequency above 0.001) were also detected in blood, suggesting blood repertoires may reflect thyroid immune responses. No statistical method was used to set the sample size in advance, and investigators knew the group allocation.

Sample: blood. This TCR was recovered from a woman aged 35 to 49 with Graves' ophthalmopathy.

The CDR3 in this case is CAIKASGSSYEQYF. The DNA reads TGTGCCATCAAGGCTAGCGGGAGCTCCTACGAGCAGTACTTC. This receptor chain uses TRBV10-3 and TRBJ2-7; 10 nucleotides in the junction match TRBD2. From the cysteine up to the phenylalanine, the CDR3 has a length of 14 residues. The retained sequence is limited to the CDR3, 42 bases, with the frame set at the first base. Compared with germline, V lacks 7 bases and J lacks 0 bases; bases without a gene match: 3. CDR1 and CDR2, per the germline V gene, are ENHRY and SYGVKD.